This TCR beta chain was obtained from a study of blood T cells in healthy people across ages. The CDR3 is 14 amino acids. Trimming left V 0 bases short and J 9 bases short, with 12 bases between. Per the germline V gene, CDR1 is MNHEY and CDR2 is SVGEGT. This clonotype appeared a few times. Its cognate antigen is unknown. Combining a sample-barcoded 5' primer with a J-beta primer mix, a second PCR ran for 7 to 11 cycles. Tags on each cDNA molecule came from a template-switch adaptor with 12 random nucleotides. TCRdb used MiXCR to reprocess the 5' RACE reads, holding one entry per CDR3 protein. The sample carries hundreds of thousands of distinct CDR3 sequences, about 32% recorded once. General study findings and limits: In long-lived donors, naive CD4+ cell counts and diversity exceeded those of aged donors. With donor CMV status unknown, expanded clonotype changes were possibly confounded.

Extracted total RNA amounted to at least 5.5 micrograms for each sample. The sample taken for sequencing was blood. This rearrangement joins TRBV6-2 or TRBV6-3 to TRBJ2-1; no definite D call. This sequence was found in a woman aged 80 or older in good health. The CDR3 region is CASSYSSPIGEQFF. CDR3 nucleotides: TGTGCCAGCAGTTACTCTTCTCCCATCGGTGAGCAGTTCTTC.